These T cell receptor beta chains were read from a single sample in a study of untreated major depressive disorder. Generated by immunoSEQ multiplex PCR, the TCRdb table keeps only in-frame clones and is missing some. The sample holds more than 25,000 clones, around 90% seen once. The source material was CD4+ T cells from PBMCs. The origin of the receptors is a woman younger than 45 with major depressive disorder. Both conserved end residues are part of each CDR3. A D gene is named only where the DNA matches it firmly. Rows give clone size only sometimes, using once, few, many, or a class for an expanded clone.

d_gene: .
abundance: .
v_gene: TRBV9
j_gene: TRBJ1-2
CDR3nt: TGTGCCAGCAGCGTGCTGTTGGCGGGAGGGGGCTACACCTTC
CDR3aa: CASSVLLAGGGYTF

d_gene: .
abundance: few
v_gene: TRBV19
j_gene: TRBJ1-2
CDR3nt: TGTGCCAGTAGAGACGGACACTATGGCTACACCTTC
CDR3aa: CASRDGHYGYTF

d_gene: TRBD1
abundance: .
v_gene: TRBV12-5
j_gene: TRBJ2-1
CDR3nt: TGTGCTAGTGGTTTTCAGGTCGGCGGGACAGGGAGGAATGAGCAGTTCTTC
CDR3aa: CASGFQVGGTGRNEQFF

d_gene: .
abundance: .
v_gene: TRBV4-1
j_gene: TRBJ2-1
CDR3nt: TGCGCCAGCAGCCCGGGACTGAGTGAGCAGTTCTTC
CDR3aa: CASSPGLSEQFF

d_gene: TRBD1
abundance: .
v_gene: TRBV7-3
j_gene: TRBJ2-3
CDR3nt: TGTGCCAGCAGTGAGGGGGCACGAGATACGCAGTATTTT
CDR3aa: CASSEGARDTQYF

d_gene: .
abundance: .
v_gene: TRBV2
j_gene: TRBJ2-7
CDR3nt: TGTGCCAGCAAAGACCCACGTACCCCCTACGAGCAGTACTTC
CDR3aa: CASKDPRTPYEQYF

d_gene: .
abundance: .
v_gene: TRBV9
j_gene: TRBJ2-5
CDR3nt: TGTGCCAGCAGCGTAGGAGTTGGACAGCAAGAGACCCAGTACTTC
CDR3aa: CASSVGVGQQETQYF

d_gene: .
abundance: .
v_gene: TRBV25-1
j_gene: TRBJ1-2
CDR3nt: TGTGCCAGCAGTGAATTCTCAGGGTTTGGTGGCTACACCTTC
CDR3aa: CASSEFSGFGGYTF

d_gene: .
abundance: .
v_gene: TRBV20-1
j_gene: TRBJ2-1
CDR3nt: TGCAGTGCGCTTCGGGGCAATGAGCAGTTCTTC
CDR3aa: CSALRGNEQFF

d_gene: TRBD2
abundance: once
v_gene: TRBV4-1
j_gene: TRBJ2-2
CDR3nt: TGCGCCAGCAGCCCCCTGGGACTAGCGACCGGGGAGCTGTTTTTT
CDR3aa: CASSPLGLATGELFF

d_gene: .
abundance: .
v_gene: TRBV7-9
j_gene: TRBJ2-3
CDR3nt: TGTGCCAGCAACCTTAGACAGGAAAGCACAGATACGCAGTATTTT
CDR3aa: CASNLRQESTDTQYF

d_gene: .
abundance: .
v_gene: TRBV11-2
j_gene: TRBJ1-2
CDR3nt: TGTGCCAGCAGCTTAGGGTCCGGGGCGAGTGGCTACACCTTC
CDR3aa: CASSLGSGASGYTF

d_gene: .
abundance: .
v_gene: TRBV7-9
j_gene: TRBJ1-5
CDR3nt: TGTGCCAGCAGTATGATGAATCAGCCCCAGCATTTT
CDR3aa: CASSMMNQPQHF

d_gene: .
abundance: .
v_gene: TRBV27
j_gene: TRBJ1-2
CDR3nt: TGTGCCAGCAGTCCCTACAGGGACCGGCCTTCTGGCTACACCTTC
CDR3aa: CASSPYRDRPSGYTF

d_gene: TRBD1
abundance: .
v_gene: TRBV7-9
j_gene: TRBJ1-2
CDR3nt: TGTGCCAGCACCACAGGGGGGGCGCACGGCTACACCTTC
CDR3aa: CASTTGGAHGYTF

d_gene: TRBD2
abundance: .
v_gene: TRBV6-4
j_gene: TRBJ2-1
CDR3nt: TGTGCCAGTTCTAGCGGGGGGGCCACCTACAATGAGCAGTTCTTC
CDR3aa: CASSSGGATYNEQFF